A single TCR beta chain is shown here with its context. Its target is unknown. Genomic DNA, for the unsorted samples, came from some 100 million PBMCs. These data belong to a study of shared clonotypes between healthy human individuals. Study-wide results and caveats: Sequencing depth was expected to affect clonotype sharing among donors.

Execution of the assay was at deep level. Clones were sequenced by immunoSEQ multiplex PCR, and TCRdb holds only the in-frame ones, with some missing. The sample holds 450,000 to 500,000 clones, 81% seen once. V lost 3 bases, J lost 3 bases, and 9 bases lay in between. The CDR3 has 13 amino acids. CDR1 SGDLS and CDR2 YYNGEE come from the germline V gene. The rearrangement joins TRBV9 to TRBJ1-1; a possible D gene is TRBD1 (5 bases). This sequence was found in a woman aged 40 to 50 in good health. Some clones in this sample may be carry-over from other donors' samples. The material sequenced was PBMCs. The CDR3 loop reads CASSERQYTEAFF. CDR3 DNA sequence: TGTGCCAGCAGCGAGCGACAGTACACTGAAGCTTTCTTT. Supplemented by reference TRBV9 and TRBJ1-1, the full variable domain reads DSGVTQTPKHLITATGQRVTLRCSPRSGDLSVYWYQQSLDQGLQFLIQYYNGEERAKGNILERFSAQQFPDLHSELNLSSLELGDSALYFCASSERQYTEAFFGQGTRLTVV.